These 15 T cell receptor beta chains were sequenced from one sample in a study of blood T cells in healthy people across ages. With a J-beta primer mix and a sample-barcoded 5' primer, a second PCR ran about 6 to 11 cycles. TCRdb itself ran the 5' RACE reads through MiXCR, one entry per CDR3 protein. The sample has about 640,000 distinct CDR3 sequences; 25% to 35% are singletons. What was sequenced was blood. The source of these receptors is a woman aged 80 or over in good health.

J is TRBJ1-2 and V is TRBV27, with a weak D call TRBD1 (6 bases). Per the germline V gene, CDR1 is MNHEY and CDR2 is SMNVEV (reference sequence). CDR3 length: 14 residues. Trimming removed 3 bases at V and 4 bases at J, with 12 bases between. The CDR3 loop reads CASSFGGTIYGYTF. CDR3 nucleotides: TGTGCCAGCAGTTTCGGGGGCACCATCTATGGCTACACCTTC.

As regards this clonotype: A much larger clone is a single base away; this may be a read error. This chain connects TRBV20-1 to TRBJ2-5, with D tentatively TRBD1 (6 bases). The last part of the DNA fits TRBJ2-7 better; the J call may be wrong. Germline V lookup: CDR1 DFQATT, CDR2 SNEGSKA (reference sequence). This CDR3 contains 14 residues. The CDR3 DNA follows: TGCAGTGCTAGCCAGGTCAGGGGAGCATGCGAGCAGTACTTC. Its protein is CSASQVRGACEQYF.

This clonotype was seen repeatedly, ten times or more. The chain is built from TRBV4-2 and TRBJ2-6; no definite D call. CDR1 is LGHNA, CDR2 YNFKEQ, per germline. The CDR3 covers 14 residues. The germline V and J ends were trimmed by 0 bases and 4 bases, with 4 bases remaining between them. The CDR3 sequence is CASSQEMGANVLTF. CDR3 bases: TGTGCCAGCAGCCAAGAAATGGGGGCCAACGTCCTGACTTTC.

This clonotype was detected only once. A read error may produce the germline difference seen at one junction end. This sequence joins TRBV7-9 and TRBJ1-1; tentatively, D is TRBD1 (5 bases). CDR1 is SEHNR, CDR2 FQNEAQ, per germline (reference sequence). This CDR3 is built from 13 residues. The CDR3 region is CASSFGHNTGAFF. The CDR3 nucleotides are TGTGCCAGCAGCTTCGGACACAACACTGGAGCTTTCTTT.

Only a few counts were recorded for this clonotype. V usage is TRBV20-1 and J usage is TRBJ1-1; D gene unclear. V dropped 1 base and J dropped 10 bases, with 13 bases sitting between them. Germline values: CDR1 DFQATT, CDR2 SNEGSKA (reference sequence). The CDR3 runs 12 residues. The CDR3 here is CSARARRERAFF. The CDR3 DNA reads TGCAGTGCTAGAGCACGCCGGGAAAGAGCTTTCTTT.

The rearrangement joins TRBV18 to TRBJ1-5, with D maybe TRBD1 (5 bases). Germline V gene lookup returns CDR1 KGHSH and CDR2 LQKENI. This CDR3 region has 15 residues. Trimming removed 5 bases from V and 0 bases from J, with 11 bases in between. CDR3 residues: CASSEQGYSNQPQHF. The CDR3 DNA reads as TGTGCCAGCTCAGAGCAGGGTTATAGCAATCAGCCCCAGCATTTT.

Points on this clonotype: This may come from a read error, since a much larger clone is one base off. The rearrangement uses TRBV19 and TRBJ2-1; no definite D call. With the DNA end fitting TRBJ2-7 better, the J assignment may be wrong. CDR3 length: 13 amino acids. Germline V gives CDR1 LNHDA, CDR2 SQIVND (reference sequence). The CDR3 reads CASSTRADNEQYF. The DNA for the CDR3 is TGTGCCAGTAGTACACGGGCCGACAATGAGCAGTACTTC.

Regarding this clonotype: A much larger clone differs from this one at a single base, so this may be a read error. This chain connects TRBV3-1 to TRBJ2-3, with 11 bases matching TRBD2. Per germline, CDR1 LGHDT and CDR2 YNNKEL (reference sequence). CDR3 length equals 16 residues. DNA of the CDR3: TGTGCCGGCAGCCAAGGTAGCGGGGGGGCCCGGTGGACGCAGTATTTT. Amino acid sequence: CAGSQGSGGARWTQYF.

This clonotype showed up many times. The V and J genes are TRBV5-1 and TRBJ2-5; 11 nucleotides agree with TRBD2. Germline V lookup: CDR1 SGHRS, CDR2 YFSETQ. The CDR3 contains 17 residues. V dropped 2 bases and J dropped 4; count of bases not matched to a gene: 10. As DNA, the CDR3 is TGCGCCAGCAGCTTTGCTAGCGGGGGGAATACCGCAGAGACCCAGTACTTC. Protein: CASSFASGGNTAETQYF.

There are a few counts of this clonotype. The V and J genes are TRBV30 and TRBJ2-3, with D perhaps TRBD2 (6 bases). V was trimmed by 2 bases and J by 2 bases, leaving 8 bases between them. Germline CDR1 is GTSNPN and CDR2 is SVGIG (reference sequence). This CDR3 has 13 amino acids. The CDR3 bases are TGTGCCTGGAGTCCGGGAGACACAGATACGCAGTATTTT. Residues: CAWSPGDTDTQYF.

V is TRBV6-2 or TRBV6-3 and J is TRBJ2-3; 7 bases align to TRBD2. V shed 6 bases and J 1 base; nucleotides not matched to a gene: 4. Germline V gene lookup returns CDR1 MNHEY and CDR2 SVGEGT. This CDR3 is built from 14 residues. The CDR3, as DNA: TGTGCCAGCAGGAAAAGCGGGGGCACAGATACGCAGTATTTT. This encodes CASRKSGGTDTQYF.

Regarding this clonotype: At one of its ends the junction is not consistent with the germline gene, which may arise from a read error. The chain carries TRBV7-3 and TRBJ2-5; D is perhaps TRBD2 (5 bases). CDR1 and CDR2 from the germline V gene are SGHTA and FQGTGA. The CDR3 extends over 13 amino acids. CDR3 sequence (DNA): TGTGCCAGCAGCTTAGGGAGACAAGGGACCCAGTACTTC. This encodes CASSLGRQGTQYF.

This clonotype was recorded at least ten times. The chain is built from TRBV10-3 and TRBJ2-3; perhaps D is TRBD1 or TRBD2 (5 bases each). The CDR3 length is 12 residues. V was shortened by 10 bases and J by 3 bases, with 11 bases between the two germline ends. The germline V gene has CDR1 ENHRY and CDR2 SYGVKD. CDR3: CATGAGTDTQYF. The CDR3 bases are TGTGCCACCGGGGCAGGGACAGATACGCAGTATTTT.

This clonotype appeared a few times. A read error may explain this, as a much larger clone is one base away. V usage is TRBV20-1 and J usage is TRBJ2-7; 9 nucleotides agree with TRBD1. The germline gives CDR1 DFQATT, CDR2 SNEGSKA (reference sequence). V shed 6 bases and J 7 bases; nucleotides not matched to a gene: 10. This CDR3 is built from 13 residues. CDR3 bases: TGCAGTGCACGGACAGGGGCCTACAATGAGCAGTACTTC. Its translation is CSARTGAYNEQYF.

This clonotype turned up a few times. The V call is TRBV28, the J call TRBJ1-6; D not resolved. The CDR3 spans 13 residues. CDR1 and CDR2 (germline): MDHEN, SYDVKM. V lost 7 bases and J 7 bases, leaving 11 bases between the germline ends. CDR3 DNA: TGTGCCAGCATCGAAGCGGGGAATTCACCCCTCCACTTT. Protein sequence: CASIEAGNSPLHF.